This entry concerns a single TCR beta chain. This table comes from immunoSEQ multiplex PCR, and its TCRdb copy is limited to in-frame clones, with some not included. The sample contains approximately 200,000 clones, 88% of which appear only once. The sample comes from a study of blood T cell repertoires in COVID-19. Study at large: In each case, the material was cDNA or gDNA derived from T cells, B-cell-depleted T cells, or PBMCs.

Germline assignment: CDR1 KGHSY and CDR2 FQNENV. V lost 3 bases and J 1 base, leaving 7 bases between the germline ends. This CDR3 comprises 15 residues. The sequence was collected from a man between 65 and 79 years old with acute or convalescent COVID-19. The V call is TRBV16, the J call TRBJ2-6, with D unclear. Source material: peripheral blood. Here the CDR3 DNA reads TGTGCCAGCAGCCAGTCGGGTTCTGGGGCCAACGTCCTGACTTTC. This gives the protein CASSQSGSGANVLTF.